This TCR beta chain is from a study of response to subunit inactivated influenza vaccine. This clonotype was seen more than once but under ten times. TCRdb re-derived calls from the RT-PCR reads in MiXCR, one entry per CDR3 protein. The sample has 500,000 to 600,000 distinct CDR3 sequences, 11% to 15% seen once. V was clipped by 5 bases and J by 0 bases; unmatched bases: 6. This CDR3 has 16 amino acids. Germline values: CDR1 MDHEN, CDR2 SYDVKM. V and J are TRBV28 and TRBJ2-2; TRBD1 matches 7 bases. The TCR was taken from a man aged 50 or older who received an inactivated influenza vaccine. The sequencing used PBMCs from blood, collected about 13 days after vaccination. CDR3 residues: CASSPAGTANTGELFF. The CDR3 coding sequence is TGTGCCAGCAGTCCCGCCGGGACAGCGAACACCGGGGAGCTGTTTTTT. Looking up the rest from reference TRBV28 and TRBJ2-2 gives the full variable domain: DVKVTQSSRYLVKRTGEKVFLECVQDMDHENMFWYRQDPGLGLRLIYFSYDVKMKEKGDIPEGYSVSREKKERFSLILESASTNQTSMYLCASSPAGTANTGELFFGEGSRLTVL.